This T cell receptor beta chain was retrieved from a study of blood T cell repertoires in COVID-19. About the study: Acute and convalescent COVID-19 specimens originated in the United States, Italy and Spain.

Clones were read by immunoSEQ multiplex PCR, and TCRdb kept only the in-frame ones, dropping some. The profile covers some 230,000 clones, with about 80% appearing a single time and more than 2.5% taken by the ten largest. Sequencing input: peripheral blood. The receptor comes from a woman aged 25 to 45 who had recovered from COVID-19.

The chain's CDR3 is CASSVGTVNTEAFF. CDR3 coding DNA: TGTGCCAGCAGCGTGGGGACAGTGAACACTGAAGCTTTCTTT. The V and J genes are TRBV9 and TRBJ1-1, with TRBD1 matching 7 bases. This CDR3 has 14 residues. V lost 2 bases to trimming and J lost 0 bases; unmatched junction nucleotides: 1. From germline, CDR1 is SGDLS and CDR2 YYNGEE. The variable domain in full, completed from reference TRBV9 and TRBJ1-1, reads DSGVTQTPKHLITATGQRVTLRCSPRSGDLSVYWYQQSLDQGLQFLIQYYNGEERAKGNILERFSAQQFPDLHSELNLSSLELGDSALYFCASSVGTVNTEAFFGQGTRLTVV.